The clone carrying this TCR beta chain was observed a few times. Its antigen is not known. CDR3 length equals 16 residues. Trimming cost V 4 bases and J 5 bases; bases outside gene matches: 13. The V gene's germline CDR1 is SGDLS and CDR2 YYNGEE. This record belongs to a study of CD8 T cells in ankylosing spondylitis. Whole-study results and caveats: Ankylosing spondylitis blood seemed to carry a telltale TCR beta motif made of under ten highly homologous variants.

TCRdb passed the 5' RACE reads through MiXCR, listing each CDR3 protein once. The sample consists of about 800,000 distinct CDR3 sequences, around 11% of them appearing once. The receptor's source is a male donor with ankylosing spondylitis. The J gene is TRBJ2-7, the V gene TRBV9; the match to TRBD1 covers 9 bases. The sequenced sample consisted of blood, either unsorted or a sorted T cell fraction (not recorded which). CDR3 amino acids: CASSPIPGQGVHEQYF. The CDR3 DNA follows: TGTGCCAGCAGCCCAATACCGGGACAGGGAGTCCACGAGCAGTACTTC.